Below are 13 T cell receptor beta chains sequenced from a single sample in a study of cytomegalovirus exposure and HLA in healthy donors. PCR involved 60 Vbeta and 13 Jbeta primers. Assay: immunoSEQ multiplex PCR; the TCRdb copy retains only in-frame clones and omits some. The sample comprises fewer than 180,000 clones, 70% to 80% of which are singletons, and 3% to 4% rests with the top ten. Sequenced sample: PBMCs. All receptors derive from a human donor in good health.

The V call is TRBV7-9, the J call TRBJ2-1, with 8 positions matching TRBD2. The trim removed 4 bases at V and 4 bases at J, leaving 6 bases unmatched. The V gene's germline CDR1 is SEHNR and CDR2 FQNEAQ (reference sequence). CDR3 length: 15 amino acids. The CDR3 reads CASSWPGLEYNEQFF. The CDR3, as DNA: TGTGCCAGCAGCTGGCCGGGACTAGAATACAATGAGCAGTTCTTC. The full variable domain, in which reference TRBV7-9 and TRBJ2-1 provide the parts outside the CDR3, is DTGVSQNPRHKITKRGQNVTFRCDPISEHNRLYWYRQTLGQGPEFLTYFQNEAQLEKSRLLSDRFSAERPKGSFSTLEIQRTEQGDSAMYLCASSWPGLEYNEQFFGPGTRLTVL.

The V gene is TRBV5-1, the J gene TRBJ2-2, with D perhaps TRBD1 (6 bases). Trimming left V 4 bases short and J 4 bases short, with 17 bases between. The CDR3 contains 16 residues. Germline V gene lookup returns CDR1 SGHRS and CDR2 YFSETQ. The CDR3 region has the DNA TGCGCCAGCAGCCTAAGAGGGACAAGAACCACCGGGGAGCTGTTTTTT. It encodes CASSLRGTRTTGELFF.

The chain couples TRBV10-3 to TRBJ1-3; tentative D call: TRBD1 (5 bases). CDR1 and CDR2 from the germline V gene are ENHRY and SYGVKD. V lost 0 bases and J 1 base, leaving 7 bases between the germline ends. The CDR3 is made up of 15 amino acids. The CDR3 DNA follows: TGTGCCATCAGTGAGTCCCCAGGGTCTGGAAACACCATATATTTT. Translated: CAISESPGSGNTIYF.

The rearrangement uses TRBV11-2 and TRBJ1-1; D is possibly TRBD1 (6 bases). The CDR3 contains 14 residues. Germline V CDR1 and CDR2: SGHAT, FQNNGV. Trimming removed 0 bases from V and 4 bases from J, with 9 bases in between. This chain's CDR3 is CASSLDRGGTEAFF. The CDR3 DNA is TGTGCCAGCAGCTTAGATAGGGGGGGCACTGAAGCTTTCTTT.

The chain couples TRBV5-1 to TRBJ2-1; a possible D gene is TRBD1 (6 bases). The CDR3 spans 16 residues. Germline lookup yields CDR1 SGHRS and CDR2 YFSETQ. V dropped 4 bases and J dropped 0 bases, with 14 bases sitting between them. CDR3 region: CASSHLADSSYNEQFF. Here the CDR3 DNA reads TGCGCCAGCAGCCATTTGGCGGACAGCTCCTACAATGAGCAGTTCTTC.

The chain uses TRBV7-6 and TRBJ2-1; 8 nucleotides line up with TRBD2. The ends lost 2 bases at V and 8 bases at J; junction bases unmatched: 5. The V gene's germline CDR1 is SGHVS and CDR2 FNYEAQ. There are 14 residues in the CDR3. The CDR3 bases are TGTGCCAGCAGCTTACCGGGGGGGCCTTATGAGCAGTTCTTC. Its translation is CASSLPGGPYEQFF.

The rearrangement links TRBV11-2 to TRBJ1-1; TRBD1 might be the D (5 bases). V was cut by 7 bases and J by 1 base, with 19 bases left in between. CDR1 is SGHAT and CDR2 is FQNNGV in the germline V gene. The CDR3 length is 16 residues. In DNA form, the CDR3 reads TGTGCCAGCACTTTCCCGGGGGGGGAAGGGAACACTGAAGCTTTCTTT. The encoded protein is CASTFPGGEGNTEAFF.

The chain combines TRBV6-1 with TRBJ1-5; 7 bases line up with TRBD1. This CDR3 has 14 amino acids. Germline V gene data show CDR1 as MNHNS and CDR2 as SASEGT. With V trimmed by 6 bases and J by 7 bases, 9 bases remained unmatched. The CDR3 region is CASRERGQGQPQHF. CDR3 nucleotide sequence: TGTGCCAGCAGGGAGAGGGGGCAGGGGCAGCCCCAGCATTTT.

The chain carries TRBV5-4 and TRBJ2-7, with D tentatively TRBD2 (6 bases). The CDR3 length is 15 residues. Trimming left V 4 bases short and J 0 bases short, with 14 bases between. The V gene's germline CDR1 is SGHNT and CDR2 YYREEE (reference sequence). CDR3 sequence (DNA): TGTGCCAGCAGCGGAGTGCCGGGACTCTCCTACGAGCAGTACTTC. It is translated as CASSGVPGLSYEQYF. Variable domain in full (rest from reference TRBV5-4 and TRBJ2-7): ETGVTQSPTHLIKTRGQQVTLRCSSQSGHNTVSWYQQALGQGPQFIFQYYREEENGRGNFPPRFSGLQFPNYSSELNVNALELDDSALYLCASSGVPGLSYEQYFGPGTRLTVT.

This clone has just one count. The V gene is TRBV5-1, the J gene TRBJ2-1; tentatively, D is TRBD1 (5 bases). Trimming pared 0 bases from V and 7 bases from J, leaving 11 bases between. CDR3 size: 14 residues. Germline CDR1 is SGHRS and CDR2 is YFSETQ. The CDR3 loop reads CASSLGRVGNEQFF. CDR3 DNA: TGCGCCAGCAGCTTGGGCAGGGTAGGGAATGAGCAGTTCTTC.

This rearrangement joins TRBV30 to TRBJ2-7, with 7 bases lining up with TRBD1. The germline CDR1 and CDR2 sequences are GTSNPN and SVGIG (reference sequence). J gave up 2 bases and V 3 bases, and 10 bases lay outside the gene matches. The CDR3 length is 15 residues. The CDR3 DNA is TGTGCCTGGAGGGCAGGACAGGCCGCTCCCTACGAGCAGTACTTC. Its protein is CAWRAGQAAPYEQYF.

V and J are TRBV13 and TRBJ2-4; tentatively, D is TRBD1 (6 bases). CDR3 length equals 15 residues. V shed 5 bases and J shed 1 base, with 12 bases lying between them. Germline CDR1 reads PRHDT; CDR2 reads FYEKMQ (reference sequence). The CDR3 nucleotides are TGTGCCAGCAGCGAAATACAGGGCGCCAAAAACATTCAGTACTTC. It specifies CASSEIQGAKNIQYF.

This clone occurred once. The chain links TRBV4-3 to TRBJ2-7; tentative D call: TRBD2 (5 bases). V lost 3 bases and J 7 bases, leaving 16 bases between the germline ends. Germline assignment: CDR1 LGHNA and CDR2 YSLEER. The CDR3 is 14 residues long. In nucleotides, the CDR3 is TGCGCCAGCAGCCAGGAGGACTCCACGGGTGAGCAGTACTTC. This translates into CASSQEDSTGEQYF.